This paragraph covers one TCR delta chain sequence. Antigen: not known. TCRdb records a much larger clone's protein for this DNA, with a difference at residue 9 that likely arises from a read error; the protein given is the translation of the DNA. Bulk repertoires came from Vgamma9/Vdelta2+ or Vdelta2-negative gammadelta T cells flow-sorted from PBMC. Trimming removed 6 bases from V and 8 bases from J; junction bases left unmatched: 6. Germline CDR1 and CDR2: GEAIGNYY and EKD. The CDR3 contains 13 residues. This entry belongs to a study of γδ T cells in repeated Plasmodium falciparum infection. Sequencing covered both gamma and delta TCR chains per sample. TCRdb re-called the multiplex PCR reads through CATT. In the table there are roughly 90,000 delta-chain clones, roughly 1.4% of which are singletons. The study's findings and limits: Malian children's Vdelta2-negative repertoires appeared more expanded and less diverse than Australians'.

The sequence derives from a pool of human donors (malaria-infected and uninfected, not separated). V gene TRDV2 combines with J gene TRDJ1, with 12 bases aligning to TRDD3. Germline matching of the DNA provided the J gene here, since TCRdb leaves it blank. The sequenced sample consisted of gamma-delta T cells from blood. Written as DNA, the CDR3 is TGTGCCTGTCTGACTGGGGGATACAAAAAACTCATCTTT. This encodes CACLTGGYKKLIF.